The 14 T cell receptor beta chains reported below all come from one sample, sequenced in a study of T-cell reconstitution after alpha-beta-depleted transplantation in children (dated by TCRdb to about 2016). According to the study, the label for this sample's treatment or condition signals: allogeneic hematopoietic cell transplantation with graft depleted of TCRalphabeta T cells and CD19 B cells. The method behind the library was PCR. Sequenced on an Illumina HiSeq 2500. TCR library preparation used molecular barcoding, with unique molecular identifiers applied to normalize quantification of the TCRbeta repertoire. The public reads were quality trimmed at Q25 with fastp and then assembled into clones with MiXCR by TCRdb, keeping productive beta chains. Rows are combined by CDR3 protein, so each entry shows the most common genes and DNA. The sample table lists 250,000 to 300,000 distinct CDR3 sequences, about 9.5% of them with a count of one. Around 7.5% of the sample belongs to the ten largest clones.

The source material was PBMCs, sampled before TCRalphabeta/CD19-depleted stem cell transplant. These receptors were obtained from a boy less than two years old with acute myeloid leukemia, due to receive a stem cell transplant.

The chain is built from TRBV19 and TRBJ2-5; weak D call: TRBD1 (5 bases). Germline CDR1 reads LNHDA; CDR2 reads SQIVND (reference sequence). This CDR3 is 13 amino acids long. Trimming shortened V by 7 bases and J by 2 bases, and 11 bases separated the two germline ends. The CDR3 sequence is CASTHTGQETQYF. The CDR3 DNA sequence: TGTGCCAGTACCCATACAGGTCAAGAGACCCAGTACTTC.

In its sample, this clonotype was seen a few times. This sequence joins TRBV28 and TRBJ2-7; no firm D call. Germline values: CDR1 MDHEN, CDR2 SYDVKM. Trimming cost V 0 bases and J 2 bases, with 11 bases left between them. The CDR3 sequence is 15 residues long. Here the CDR3 reads CASSLWGSSAYEQYF. The CDR3 nucleotides are TGTGCCAGCAGTTTATGGGGATCCTCAGCCTACGAGCAGTACTTC.

This clonotype was recorded at least ten times. This sequence joins TRBV5-1 and TRBJ2-7; D unclear. V was trimmed by 0 bases and J by 5 bases, leaving 15 bases between them. The CDR3 is made up of 15 amino acids. CDR1 and CDR2 (germline): SGHRS, YFSETQ. The CDR3 region is CASSLVDGSLNEQYF. For the CDR3, the DNA is TGCGCCAGCAGCTTGGTTGACGGTAGTTTGAACGAGCAGTACTTC.

This clonotype was counted ten times or more. The J gene is TRBJ2-1, the V gene TRBV24-1; TRBD1 might be the D (6 bases). The length of the CDR3 is 11 residues. Trimming left V 8 bases short and J 11 bases short, with 12 bases between. CDR1 and CDR2 (germline): KGHDR, SFDVKD. The CDR3: CATKAGDQQFF. The DNA for the CDR3 is TGTGCCACCAAGGCAGGGGACCAGCAGTTCTTC.

This clonotype was seen repeatedly, ten times or more. The chain links TRBV28 to TRBJ2-7; 8 nucleotides line up with TRBD1. The J segment lost 2 bases and the V segment lost 3 bases, leaving 6 bases of the junction unmatched. Germline lookup yields CDR1 MDHEN and CDR2 SYDVKM. This CDR3 comprises 15 residues. The CDR3 loop is CASSLDAGGPYEQYF. The CDR3 DNA is TGTGCCAGCAGTTTGGATGCAGGGGGCCCCTACGAGCAGTACTTC.

This clonotype was seen many times. The chain uses TRBV7-9 and TRBJ1-4; D not certain. The length of the CDR3 is 14 residues. CDR1 SEHNR and CDR2 FQNEAQ come from the germline V gene (reference sequence). The V end was cut by 8 bases, the J end by 0 bases, with 10 bases between. CDR3 sequence: CASEAGSTNEKLFF. CDR3 coding DNA: TGTGCCAGCGAGGCAGGTTCAACTAATGAAAAACTGTTTTTT.

This clonotype was picked up many times. The chain couples TRBV20-1 to TRBJ2-5, with D unclear. There are 13 residues in the CDR3. The V end lost 4 bases, the J end lost 3 bases, and 12 bases lay between the germline ends. The V gene's germline CDR1 is DFQATT and CDR2 SNEGSKA (reference sequence). In nucleotides, the CDR3 is TGCAGTGCTACGGTCTCCCCAAAAGAGACCCAGTACTTC. As protein: CSATVSPKETQYF.

The rearrangement joins TRBV6-2 or TRBV6-3 to TRBJ1-1; D is ambiguous. Trimming cost V 4 bases and J 5 bases, with 8 bases left between them. The CDR3 contains 12 residues. The germline CDR1 and CDR2 sequences are MNHEY and SVGEGT. CDR3 nucleotides: TGTGCCAGCAGTTTCAGGACGACTGAAGCTTTCTTT. Translated: CASSFRTTEAFF.

Many counts were recorded for this clonotype. The chain recombines TRBV2 with TRBJ1-2; 7 nucleotides agree with TRBD1. The CDR3 is 19 residues long. The trim removed 0 bases at V and 1 base at J, leaving 14 bases unmatched. Germline values: CDR1 SNHLY, CDR2 FYNNEI. The CDR3 sequence: CASSEAVFGQVQFNYGYTF. As DNA, the CDR3 is TGTGCCAGCAGTGAAGCCGTTTTTGGACAGGTGCAATTTAACTATGGCTACACCTTC. The full variable domain, completed using reference TRBV2 and TRBJ1-2, is EPEVTQTPSHQVTQMGQEVILRCVPISNHLYFYWYRQILGQKVEFLVSFYNNEISEKSEIFDDQFSVERPDGSNFTLKIRSTKLEDSAMYFCASSEAVFGQVQFNYGYTFGSGTRLTVV.

This clonotype was recorded a few times. The chain is built from TRBV29-1 and TRBJ2-6; 12 nucleotides match TRBD1. The length of the CDR3 is 20 residues. CDR1 and CDR2 (germline): SQVTM, ANQGSEA. The trim removed 4 bases at V and 1 base at J, leaving 14 bases unmatched. The CDR3 spells CSVGPSGTGGDLSGANVLTF. In nucleotides, the CDR3 is TGCAGCGTTGGCCCCTCCGGGACAGGGGGCGACCTTTCTGGGGCCAACGTCCTGACTTTC.

Worth noting for this clonotype: At one boundary the junction diverges from the germline segment, which might be a read error. The chain employs TRBV20-1 and TRBJ2-3; 10 nucleotides line up with TRBD1. Germline lookup yields CDR1 DFQATT and CDR2 SNEGSKA (reference sequence). The CDR3 consists of 16 residues. Here the CDR3 reads CSARGDRGLPTDTRYF. CDR3 in DNA: TGCAGTGCGAGGGGAGACAGGGGGCTGCCCACAGATACGCGGTATTTT.

This clonotype was detected only a few times. The chain uses TRBV11-2 and TRBJ2-3; no reliable D call. Trimming stripped 5 bases from V and 4 bases from J, with 10 bases between. The V gene's germline CDR1 is SGHAT and CDR2 FQNNGV. The length of the CDR3 is 13 residues. CDR3 nucleotides: TGTGCCAGCAGCCTACACGACTCAGATACGCAGTATTTT. This gives the protein CASSLHDSDTQYF.

J is TRBJ2-5 and V is TRBV4-1; 12 nucleotides match TRBD2. CDR3 length: 15 residues. Germline V gene data show CDR1 as MGHRA and CDR2 as YSYEKL. The trim removed 7 bases at V and 2 bases at J, leaving 5 bases unmatched. This CDR3 reads CASTGLAGPQETQYF. DNA of the CDR3: TGCGCCAGCACCGGACTAGCGGGGCCACAAGAGACCCAGTACTTC.

This clonotype was recorded at least ten times. The rearrangement links TRBV14 to TRBJ2-3, with D possibly TRBD1 on 6 matching bases. Looked up from germline, CDR1 is SGHDN and CDR2 is FVKESK. The CDR3 loop spans 14 amino acids. V was shortened by 4 bases and J by 4 bases, with 12 bases between the two germline ends. The CDR3 region has the DNA TGTGCCAGCAGCCTTTCCTCAGGGGCAGATACGCAGTATTTT. This encodes CASSLSSGADTQYF.